The 27 T cell receptor beta chains given below trace back to one sample, sequenced in a study of identical twins. TCRdb reanalysed the 5' RACE reads using MiXCR and keeps one entry per CDR3 protein. The sample has approximately 1.8 million distinct CDR3 sequences, roughly 35% seen once. Sequenced input: cord blood. The receptors were gathered from a newborn girl in good health.

V and J are TRBV20-1 and TRBJ2-3, with 9 positions matching TRBD2. V was pared by 4 bases and J by 6 bases, with 8 bases of the junction left unmatched. The CDR3 extends over 14 amino acids. Germline CDR1 reads DFQATT; CDR2 reads SNEGSKA (reference sequence). The CDR3 here is CSATLRGGLDTQYF. The DNA for the CDR3 is TGCAGTGCTACGTTGCGGGGGGGCCTGGATACGCAGTATTTT.

A note on this clonotype: One end of the junction is discordant with germline, which a read error may explain. The chain combines TRBV15 with TRBJ2-7; perhaps TRBD1 as D (6 bases). CDR3 size: 15 residues. Germline assignment: CDR1 LNHNV and CDR2 YYDKDF (reference sequence). This CDR3 reads CTTSRGHLDDYEQYF. In nucleotides, the CDR3 is TGTACCACCAGCAGGGGACACCTAGACGACTACGAGCAGTACTTC.

The CDR3 DNA follows: TGTGCCAGCAGCCAAGATAGGGAGACTAGCGGTCCGAGCTCCTACAATGAGCAGTTCTTC. It yields the protein CASSQDRETSGPSSYNEQFF. This chain uses TRBV4-2 with TRBJ2-1, with 9 bases matching TRBD2. V was pared by 0 bases and J by 0 bases, with 12 bases of the junction left unmatched. The germline V gene encodes CDR1 LGHNA and CDR2 YNFKEQ. The CDR3 totals 20 residues.

On this clonotype itself: This sequence may be a read error, since a much larger clone differs from it by one base. V and J are TRBV29-1 and TRBJ2-3; D uncertain. CDR3 length: 11 residues. CDR1 is SQVTM, CDR2 ANQGSEA, per germline. Here the CDR3 DNA reads TGCAGCGTTGGTAGGACGGATACGCGGTATTTT. It is translated as CSVGRTDTRYF.

V and J are TRBV20-1 and TRBJ2-4; D gene uncertain. The DNA end favors TRBJ2-7, so the J call may be wrong. Germline CDR1 DFQATT, CDR2 SNEGSKA (reference sequence). The CDR3 loop spans 14 amino acids. The CDR3 loop is CSASIGAEVVEQYF. The CDR3 bases are TGCAGTGCTAGTATAGGAGCTGAAGTAGTCGAGCAGTACTTC.

This clonotype was counted a few times. The chain couples TRBV10-3 to TRBJ2-3; unclear D gene. The ends were cut back, 2 bases at V and 0 bases at J, with 12 bases in the middle. CDR1 and CDR2 (germline): ENHRY, SYGVKD. The CDR3 has 16 residues. The CDR3 is CAISEGGGPSTDTQYF. The CDR3 nucleotides are TGTGCCATCAGTGAGGGCGGTGGGCCTAGCACAGATACGCAGTATTTT.

The rearrangement uses TRBV2 and TRBJ2-1; TRBD2 agrees at 8 bases. The CDR3 spans 14 residues. CDR1 is SNHLY, CDR2 FYNNEI, per germline. V trimming: 4 bases; J trimming: 8 bases; junction bases outside the gene matches: 7. The CDR3 sequence is CASSARRGEYEQFF. CDR3 DNA sequence: TGTGCCAGCAGTGCCCGGCGGGGGGAATATGAGCAGTTCTTC.

V gene TRBV19 combines with J gene TRBJ2-3; D is perhaps TRBD1 (5 bases). Germline lookup yields CDR1 LNHDA and CDR2 SQIVND (reference sequence). The length of the CDR3 is 15 residues. V was pared by 3 bases and J by 2 bases, with 12 bases between. In DNA, the CDR3 is TGTGCCAGTAGTATCCAAAGGGGCCACACAGATACGCAGTATTTT. It specifies CASSIQRGHTDTQYF.

The rearrangement joins TRBV2 to TRBJ2-1; D gene unclear. Germline CDR1 SNHLY, CDR2 FYNNEI. The CDR3 has 13 amino acids. With 7 bases removed from V and 6 bases from J, the gap between germline ends came to 13 bases. Here the CDR3 DNA reads TGTGCCAGCACCCCTGGCCAGCTCAATGAGCAGTTCTTC. Translating it yields CASTPGQLNEQFF.

This clonotype has more than one count but fewer than ten. The chain links TRBV15 to TRBJ2-7, with D unclear. The CDR3 totals 13 residues. Germline V gives CDR1 LNHNV, CDR2 YYDKDF (reference sequence). Trimming cost V 0 bases and J 4 bases, with 7 bases left between them. CDR3 protein: CATSRDFRYEQYF. The DNA for the CDR3 is TGTGCCACCAGCAGAGATTTTCGGTACGAGCAGTACTTC.

This rearrangement joins TRBV28 to TRBJ1-5; D unresolved. The germline CDR1 and CDR2 sequences are MDHEN and SYDVKM. This CDR3 region has 14 residues. V was clipped by 9 bases and J by 4 bases, with 16 bases between them. The CDR3 reads CARSKAGPNQPQHF. CDR3 DNA sequence: TGTGCCAGATCCAAGGCGGGTCCAAATCAGCCCCAGCATTTT.

The sample holds a few counts of this clonotype. V and J are TRBV25-1 and TRBJ1-4; D is perhaps TRBD1 (6 bases). V dropped 5 bases and J dropped 7 bases, with 17 bases sitting between them. Germline values: CDR1 MGHDK, CDR2 SYGVNS. This CDR3 has 15 residues. CDR3 protein: CASSNYREGSEKLFF. In DNA, the CDR3 is TGTGCCAGCAGTAACTACAGGGAAGGGAGTGAAAAACTGTTTTTT.

This rearrangement joins TRBV3-1 to TRBJ2-1; 10 bases line up with TRBD2. Germline trimming cut 4 bases from V and 7 bases from J; bases unmatched to any gene: 7. In germline, CDR1 is LGHDT, CDR2 YNNKEL (reference sequence). This CDR3 spans 15 amino acids. Written as DNA, the CDR3 is TGTGCCAGCAGCCCCGGACTAGCGGCGAGGAATGAGCAGTTCTTC. Its protein product is CASSPGLAARNEQFF.

The rearrangement joins TRBV20-1 to TRBJ2-3, with 9 nucleotides matching TRBD2. V trimming: 1 base; J trimming: 2 bases; junction bases outside the gene matches: 4. The CDR3 sequence is 15 residues long. CDR1 and CDR2 from the germline V gene are DFQATT and SNEGSKA (reference sequence). The CDR3 sequence: CSARARTSATDTQYF. The CDR3 coding sequence is TGCAGTGCTAGAGCGAGGACTAGCGCCACAGATACGCAGTATTTT.

This clonotype was detected a few times. The DNA for the CDR3 is TGCAGTGCTAGGGGGACAGGAGACTCCTATAATTCACCCCTCCACTTT. This gives the protein CSARGTGDSYNSPLHF. The chain carries TRBV20-1 and TRBJ1-6, with 8 bases aligning to TRBD1. The CDR3 is 16 residues long. Germline V CDR1 and CDR2: DFQATT, SNEGSKA (reference sequence). V was pared by 3 bases and J by 0 bases, with 4 bases of the junction left unmatched.

Concerning this clonotype itself: This may be a read error: a much more frequent sequence differs by one nucleotide. The chain links TRBV10-3 to TRBJ2-3; D is perhaps TRBD1 (5 bases). CDR3 length: 11 residues. The germline CDR1 and CDR2 sequences are ENHRY and SYGVKD. The CDR3 here is CAIGGTGTQYF. The CDR3 region has the DNA TGTGCCATCGGCGGCACAGGTACGCAGTATTTT.

This clonotype was recorded a few times. The rearrangement uses TRBV10-3 and TRBJ1-6; no clear D gene. V gave up 2 bases and J gave up 0 bases, with 11 bases separating them. There are 17 residues in the CDR3. CDR1 and CDR2 (germline): ENHRY, SYGVKD. CDR3 protein: CAISERSGSSYNSPLHF. In nucleotides, the CDR3 is TGTGCCATCAGTGAGCGTTCGGGGAGCTCCTATAATTCACCCCTCCACTTT.

The V gene is TRBV10-3, the J gene TRBJ2-3, with D perhaps being TRBD1 or TRBD2 (5 bases each). The V gene's germline CDR1 is ENHRY and CDR2 SYGVKD. Trimming stripped 0 bases from V and 3 bases from J, with 13 bases between. The CDR3 sequence is 16 residues long. The CDR3 region has the DNA TGTGCCATCAGTGAGTCTTGGTTGGGGGAAACAGATACGCAGTATTTT. Encoded protein: CAISESWLGETDTQYF.

The chain joins TRBV21-1 to TRBJ2-7; no DNA check was done on the table's D call, TRBD2. TRBV21-1 is described as a pseudogene. This CDR3 is built from 14 residues. CDR3 DNA: TGTGCCAGCAGCACAATGGGGAGCGGTAACGAGCAGTACTTC. Its protein product is CASSTMGSGNEQYF.

This clonotype was detected only a few times. DNA for the CDR3: TGTGCCAGCAGTGATGGGGGTCTCACAGATACGCAGTATTTT. Protein product: CASSDGGLTDTQYF. The chain has TRBV2 and TRBJ2-3; possibly TRBD1 or TRBD2 for D (5 bases each). Per germline, CDR1 SNHLY and CDR2 FYNNEI. V lost 3 bases and J 2 bases, leaving 9 bases between the germline ends. The CDR3 is made up of 14 amino acids.

This sequence joins TRBV28 and TRBJ2-1, with TRBD2 identical over 11 bases. The V gene end was trimmed by 6 bases and the J gene end by 10 bases; junction bases not matched to a gene: 20. Germline CDR1 MDHEN, CDR2 SYDVKM. This CDR3 comprises 18 residues. CDR3 residues: CASRHRAYLLAGVTEQFF. As DNA, the CDR3 is TGTGCCAGCAGACACAGGGCTTACTTACTAGCGGGAGTGACCGAGCAGTTCTTC.

This clonotype was detected only a few times. In DNA form, the CDR3 reads TGCGCCAGCCTTTCCCCGGGGCCCACAGATACGCAGTATTTT. The encoded protein is CASLSPGPTDTQYF. The chain recombines TRBV10-2 with TRBJ2-3, with D perhaps assigned TRBD1 or TRBD2 (5 bases each). V was pared by 8 bases and J by 2 bases, with 14 bases between. The germline gives CDR1 WSHSY, CDR2 SAAADI. The CDR3 spans 14 residues.

This clonotype has a handful of counts. V gene TRBV7-2 combines with J gene TRBJ1-4; possible D gene TRBD1, 5 bases. CDR3 size: 14 residues. V was pared by 5 bases and J by 4 bases, with 11 bases between. Germline CDR1 is SGHTA and CDR2 is FQGNSA. The DNA for the CDR3 is TGTGCCAGCAGCCTCCAGGGACTTAATGAAAAACTGTTTTTT. Encoded protein: CASSLQGLNEKLFF.

V is TRBV6-2 or TRBV6-3 and J is TRBJ2-3; 10 nucleotides line up with TRBD2. CDR1 and CDR2 (germline): MNHEY, SVGEGT. The CDR3 runs to 13 residues. Losses at the gene ends were 5 bases for V and 12 bases for J; bases not matched to a gene: 8. CDR3 residues: CASSGLAEVVQYF. CDR3 nucleotide sequence: TGTGCCAGCAGTGGACTAGCGGAGGTGGTCCAGTATTTT.

The chain combines TRBV12-3 or TRBV12-4 with TRBJ2-1; D possibly corresponds to TRBD1 (5 bases). Trimming cost V 7 bases and J 4 bases, with 20 bases left between them. The length of the CDR3 is 16 residues. As DNA, the CDR3 is TGTGCCAGCACCCCGACGGGCCAGGGAACATACAATGAGCAGTTCTTC. It yields the protein CASTPTGQGTYNEQFF.

The rearrangement uses TRBV20-1 and TRBJ2-7, with 14 bases matching TRBD2. CDR1 is DFQATT and CDR2 is SNEGSKA in the germline V gene (reference sequence). CDR3 length: 16 residues. The trim removed 6 bases at V and 3 bases at J, leaving 10 bases unmatched. The CDR3 loop is CSAAGGGTSGGYEQYF. The CDR3 DNA reads TGCAGTGCGGCCGGGGGTGGGACTAGCGGGGGCTACGAGCAGTACTTC.

The chain has TRBV28 and TRBJ1-5; D call uncertain. Trimming took 0 bases from V and 9 from J, leaving 15 bases between them. The CDR3 covers 15 residues. Germline V gene data show CDR1 as MDHEN and CDR2 as SYDVKM. CDR3 sequence (DNA): TGTGCCAGCAGTTTATGGACGGTCCGAGGGTCGCCCCAGCATTTT. It specifies CASSLWTVRGSPQHF.